This TCR beta chain is drawn from a study of blood T cell repertoires in COVID-19. Study as a whole: T cells, B-cell-depleted T cells, or PBMCs supplied cDNA or gDNA.

The ends were cut back, 8 bases at V and 4 bases at J, with 11 bases in the middle. The germline CDR1 and CDR2 sequences are MNHEY and SVGAGI. CDR3 length equals 12 residues. Libraries were prepared by immunoSEQ multiplex PCR; TCRdb keeps only in-frame clonotypes and omits some of them. The sample yields about 300,000 clones, just under 90% seen once. The clonotype originates from a woman in her twenties or thirties with COVID-19, enrolled during active disease. V is TRBV6-5 and J is TRBJ1-1; weak D call: TRBD1 (5 bases). The material sequenced was peripheral blood. CDR3 bases: TGTGCCAGCGGGGCTCTGGCCACTGAAGCTTTCTTT. Protein product: CASGALATEAFF.